Described below is a single T cell receptor beta chain sequence and its context. The antigen remains undetermined. The sample is drawn from a study of PD-1 blockade in classical Hodgkin lymphoma. Study-level results: Before treatment, TCR diversity in newly diagnosed patients was reportedly lower than in healthy donors. Nivolumab starters within 1 year of ASCT were excluded. The causes of the repertoire differences, possibly disease activity or prior therapy, remain undefined.

V shed 5 bases and J shed 4 bases, with 6 bases lying between them. CDR1 and CDR2 from the germline V gene are PRHDT and FYEKMQ (reference sequence). The CDR3 spans 11 residues. Method: immunoSEQ multiplex PCR; TCRdb's copy keeps in-frame clones and lacks some. The table includes tens of thousands of clones, 91% detected once. Stated time point: cycle 4 day 1 (C4D1), after about 6 weeks of nivolumab. Brentuximab vedotin exposure varied among the patients, all of whom had relapsed after autologous stem cell transplantation. The TCR originated in a human donor with classical Hodgkin lymphoma. The chain carries TRBV13 and TRBJ2-7; no clear D gene. The input for sequencing was peripheral blood mononuclear cells (PBMCs), taken before the fourth cycle of nivolumab. This CDR3 reads CASSQGYEQYF. The CDR3 bases are TGTGCCAGCAGCCAAGGGTACGAGCAGTACTTC.